This entry concerns a single T cell receptor (beta chain). Its antigen is unidentified. The donors were healthy bone marrow donors. In the PCR, 60 Vbeta and 13 Jbeta primers were used. Here immunoSEQ multiplex PCR was the method, and the copy in TCRdb shows in-frame clones only, minus some. The table has around 130,000 clones, less than 85% seen once. The source of the sample is a study of cytomegalovirus exposure and HLA in healthy donors. V was trimmed by 5 bases and J by 2 bases, leaving 11 bases between them. CDR1 is LNHNV, CDR2 YYDKDF, per germline (reference sequence). The CDR3 loop spans 14 amino acids. Notes on the study in general: Immune exposure was documented only through CMV serostatus.

The receptor was derived from a man between 40 and 49 years old in good health and CMV-seronegative. The chain uses TRBV15 and TRBJ2-3; D is perhaps TRBD1 (6 bases). Sequencing was done on a sample of PBMCs. CDR3 nucleotides: TGTGCCACCAGCGAAGGGGACACCACAGATACGCAGTATTTT. Amino acids: CATSEGDTTDTQYF.